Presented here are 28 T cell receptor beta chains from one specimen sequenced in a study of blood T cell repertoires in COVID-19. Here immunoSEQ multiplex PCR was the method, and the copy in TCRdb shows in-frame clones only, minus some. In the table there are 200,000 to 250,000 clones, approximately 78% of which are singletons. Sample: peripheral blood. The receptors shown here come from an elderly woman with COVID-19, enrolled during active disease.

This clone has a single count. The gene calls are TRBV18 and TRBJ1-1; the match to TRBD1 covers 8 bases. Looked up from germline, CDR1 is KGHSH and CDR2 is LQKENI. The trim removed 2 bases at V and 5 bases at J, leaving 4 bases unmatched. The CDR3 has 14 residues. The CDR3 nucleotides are TGTGCCAGCTCACCAGACAGGGGCGGGACTGAAGCTTTCTTT. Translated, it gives CASSPDRGGTEAFF.

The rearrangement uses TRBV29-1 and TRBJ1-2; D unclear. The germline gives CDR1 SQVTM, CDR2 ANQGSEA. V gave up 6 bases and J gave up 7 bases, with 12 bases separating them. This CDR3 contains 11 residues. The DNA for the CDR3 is TGCAGCGTGCCAAGCGGATTTGGCTACACCTTC. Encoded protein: CSVPSGFGYTF.

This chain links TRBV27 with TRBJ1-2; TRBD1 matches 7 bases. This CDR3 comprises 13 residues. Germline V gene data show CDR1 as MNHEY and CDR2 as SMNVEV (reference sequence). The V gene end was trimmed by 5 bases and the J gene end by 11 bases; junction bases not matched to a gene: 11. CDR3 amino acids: CASSLTGLSVYTF. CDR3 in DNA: TGTGCCAGCAGTCTGACAGGGCTAAGTGTTTACACCTTC.

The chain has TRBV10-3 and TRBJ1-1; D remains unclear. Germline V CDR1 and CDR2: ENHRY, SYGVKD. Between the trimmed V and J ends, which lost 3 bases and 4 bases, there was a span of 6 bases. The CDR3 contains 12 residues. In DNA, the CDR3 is TGTGCCATCAGTGACCGCGGCACTGAAGCTTTCTTT. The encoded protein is CAISDRGTEAFF.

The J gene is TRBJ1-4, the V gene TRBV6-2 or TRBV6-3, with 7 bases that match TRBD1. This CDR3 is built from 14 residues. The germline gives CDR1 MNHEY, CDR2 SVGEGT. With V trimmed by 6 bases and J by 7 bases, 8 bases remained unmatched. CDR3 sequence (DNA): TGTGCCAGCAGCCCCGACAGGGAGAGTGAAAAACTGTTTTTT. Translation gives CASSPDRESEKLFF.

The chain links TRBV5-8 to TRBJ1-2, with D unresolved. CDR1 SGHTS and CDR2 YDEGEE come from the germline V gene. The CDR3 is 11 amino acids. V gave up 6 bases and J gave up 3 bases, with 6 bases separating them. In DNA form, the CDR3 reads TGTGCCAGCACTTTATACTATGGCTACACCTTC. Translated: CASTLYYGYTF.

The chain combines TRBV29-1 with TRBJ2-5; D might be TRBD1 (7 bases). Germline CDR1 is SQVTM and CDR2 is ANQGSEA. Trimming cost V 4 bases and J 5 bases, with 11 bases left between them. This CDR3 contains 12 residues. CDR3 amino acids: CSVGAGGETQYF. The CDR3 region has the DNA TGCAGCGTTGGTGCAGGGGGGGAGACCCAGTACTTC.

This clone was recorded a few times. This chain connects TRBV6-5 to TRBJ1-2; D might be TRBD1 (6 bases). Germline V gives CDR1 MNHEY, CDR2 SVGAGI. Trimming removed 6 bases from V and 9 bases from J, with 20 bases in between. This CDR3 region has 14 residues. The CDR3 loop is CASSDPGQLLSYTF. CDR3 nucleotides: TGTGCCAGCAGCGACCCAGGACAGCTATTAAGCTACACCTTC.

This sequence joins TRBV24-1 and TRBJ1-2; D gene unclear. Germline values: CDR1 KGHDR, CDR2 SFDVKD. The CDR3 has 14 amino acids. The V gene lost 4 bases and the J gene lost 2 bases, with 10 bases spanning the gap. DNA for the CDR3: TGTGCCACCAGTGACCCAAAACAGAACTATGGCTACACCTTC. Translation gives CATSDPKQNYGYTF.

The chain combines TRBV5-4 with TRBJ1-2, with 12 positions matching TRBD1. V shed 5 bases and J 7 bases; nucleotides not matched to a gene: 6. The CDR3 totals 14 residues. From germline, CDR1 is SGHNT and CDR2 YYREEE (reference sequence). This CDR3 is CASSKGQGAGGYTF. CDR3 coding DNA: TGTGCCAGCAGTAAGGGACAGGGGGCGGGTGGCTACACCTTC.

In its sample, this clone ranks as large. DNA of the CDR3: TGTGCCAGCAGAGGACAGCTAAACTATGGCTACACCTTC. Translation: CASRGQLNYGYTF. This chain links TRBV2 with TRBJ1-2, with D possibly matching TRBD1 (6 bases). Looked up from germline, CDR1 is SNHLY and CDR2 is FYNNEI. V lost 6 bases and J lost 2, with 10 bases in between. The CDR3 contains 13 residues.

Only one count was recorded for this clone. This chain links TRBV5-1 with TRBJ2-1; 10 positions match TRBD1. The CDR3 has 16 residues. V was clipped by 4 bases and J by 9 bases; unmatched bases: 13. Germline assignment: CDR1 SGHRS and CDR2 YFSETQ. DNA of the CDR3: TGCGCCAGCAGCCCCGCCCCCGGGACAGGGGTGGGTGAGCAGTTCTTC. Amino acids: CASSPAPGTGVGEQFF.

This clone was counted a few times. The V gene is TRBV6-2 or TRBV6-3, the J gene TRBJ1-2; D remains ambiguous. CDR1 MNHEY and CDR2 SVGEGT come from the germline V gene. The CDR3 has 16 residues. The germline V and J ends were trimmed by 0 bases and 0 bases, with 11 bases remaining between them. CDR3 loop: CASSYSRLTANYGYTF. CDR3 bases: TGTGCCAGCAGTTACTCGAGGTTGACGGCTAACTATGGCTACACCTTC.

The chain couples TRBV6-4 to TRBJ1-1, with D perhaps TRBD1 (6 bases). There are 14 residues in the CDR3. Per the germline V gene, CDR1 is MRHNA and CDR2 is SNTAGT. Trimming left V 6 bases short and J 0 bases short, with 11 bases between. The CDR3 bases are TGTGCCAGCAGGAGGGACACCTTGAACACTGAAGCTTTCTTT. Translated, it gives CASRRDTLNTEAFF.

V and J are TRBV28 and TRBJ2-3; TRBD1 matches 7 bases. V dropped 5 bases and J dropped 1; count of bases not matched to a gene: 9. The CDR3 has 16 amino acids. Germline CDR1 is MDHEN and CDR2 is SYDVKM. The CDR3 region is CASSTRGPGGTDTQYF. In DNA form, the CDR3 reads TGTGCCAGCAGTACAAGGGGGCCTGGGGGCACAGATACGCAGTATTTT. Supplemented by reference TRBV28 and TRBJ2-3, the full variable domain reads DVKVTQSSRYLVKRTGEKVFLECVQDMDHENMFWYRQDPGLGLRLIYFSYDVKMKEKGDIPEGYSVSREKKERFSLILESASTNQTSMYLCASSTRGPGGTDTQYFGPGTRLTVL.

CDR3 bases: TGTGCCAGCAGCGGGGTAGCGGCAGGCGGGATGTCCTACAATGAGCAGTTCTTC. Protein sequence: CASSGVAAGGMSYNEQFF. The V gene is TRBV28, the J gene TRBJ2-1; a possible D gene is TRBD2 (6 bases). The CDR3 extends over 18 amino acids. Trimming stripped 6 bases from V and 1 base from J, with 22 bases between. Germline V gene sequence: CDR1 MDHEN, CDR2 SYDVKM.

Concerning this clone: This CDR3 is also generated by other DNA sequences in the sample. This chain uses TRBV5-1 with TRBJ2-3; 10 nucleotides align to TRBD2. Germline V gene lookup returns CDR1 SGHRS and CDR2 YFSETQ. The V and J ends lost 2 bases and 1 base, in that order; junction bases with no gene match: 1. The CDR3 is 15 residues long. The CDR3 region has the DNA TGCGCCAGCAGCTTCAGCGGGGGGGGCACAGATACGCAGTATTTT. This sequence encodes CASSFSGGGTDTQYF.

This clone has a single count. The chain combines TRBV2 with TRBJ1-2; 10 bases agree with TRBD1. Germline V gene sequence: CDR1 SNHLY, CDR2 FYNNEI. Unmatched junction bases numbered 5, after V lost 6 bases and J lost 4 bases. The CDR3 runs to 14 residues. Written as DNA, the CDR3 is TGTGCCAGCAGAGGACAGGGGGGGATCTATGGCTACACCTTC. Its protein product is CASRGQGGIYGYTF.

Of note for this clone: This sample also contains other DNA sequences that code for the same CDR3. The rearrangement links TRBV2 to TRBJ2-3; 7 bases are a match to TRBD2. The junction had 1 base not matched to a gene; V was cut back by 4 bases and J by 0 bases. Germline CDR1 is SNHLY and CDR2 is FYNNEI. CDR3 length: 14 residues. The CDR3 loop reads CASSGTRSTDTQYF. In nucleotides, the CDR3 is TGTGCCAGCAGTGGGACTAGAAGCACAGATACGCAGTATTTT.

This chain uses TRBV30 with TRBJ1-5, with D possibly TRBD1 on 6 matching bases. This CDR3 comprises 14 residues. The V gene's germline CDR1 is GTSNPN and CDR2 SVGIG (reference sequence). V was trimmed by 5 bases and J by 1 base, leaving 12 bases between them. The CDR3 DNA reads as TGTGCCTGGCAGACAGGTTTAAGCAATCAGCCCCAGCATTTT. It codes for CAWQTGLSNQPQHF.

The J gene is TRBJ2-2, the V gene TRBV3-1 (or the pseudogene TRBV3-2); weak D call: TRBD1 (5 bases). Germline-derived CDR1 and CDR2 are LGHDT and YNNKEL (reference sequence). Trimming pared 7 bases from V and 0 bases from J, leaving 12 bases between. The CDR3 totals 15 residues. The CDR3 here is CASTWGRTNTGELFF. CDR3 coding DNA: TGTGCCAGCACTTGGGGCCGGACGAACACCGGGGAGCTGTTTTTT.

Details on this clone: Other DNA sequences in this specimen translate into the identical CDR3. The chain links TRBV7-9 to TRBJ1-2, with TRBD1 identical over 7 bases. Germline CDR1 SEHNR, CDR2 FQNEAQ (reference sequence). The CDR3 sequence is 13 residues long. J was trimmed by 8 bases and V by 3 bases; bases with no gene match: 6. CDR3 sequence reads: CASSLGTGVGYTF. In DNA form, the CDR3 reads TGTGCCAGCAGCTTGGGAACAGGGGTCGGCTACACCTTC. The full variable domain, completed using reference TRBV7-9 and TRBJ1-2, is DTGVSQNPRHKITKRGQNVTFRCDPISEHNRLYWYRQTLGQGPEFLTYFQNEAQLEKSRLLSDRFSAERPKGSFSTLEIQRTEQGDSAMYLCASSLGTGVGYTFGSGTRLTVV.

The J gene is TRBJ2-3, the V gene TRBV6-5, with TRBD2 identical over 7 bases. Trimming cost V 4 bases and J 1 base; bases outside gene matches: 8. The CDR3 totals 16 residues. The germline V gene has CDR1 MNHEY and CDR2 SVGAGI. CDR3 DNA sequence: TGTGCCAGCAGTTCCGGACTAGTGGCCCGCACAGATACGCAGTATTTT. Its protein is CASSSGLVARTDTQYF.

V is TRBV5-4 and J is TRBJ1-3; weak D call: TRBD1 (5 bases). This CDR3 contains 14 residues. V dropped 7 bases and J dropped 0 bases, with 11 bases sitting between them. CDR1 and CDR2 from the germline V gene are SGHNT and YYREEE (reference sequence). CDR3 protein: CASFDSSSGNTIYF. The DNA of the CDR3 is TGTGCCAGCTTCGACAGTAGCTCTGGAAACACCATATATTTT.

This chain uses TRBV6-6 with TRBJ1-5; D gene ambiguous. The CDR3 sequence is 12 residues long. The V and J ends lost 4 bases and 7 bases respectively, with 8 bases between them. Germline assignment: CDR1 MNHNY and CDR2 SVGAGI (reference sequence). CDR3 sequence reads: CASSSPPQPQHF. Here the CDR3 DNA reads TGTGCCAGCAGTTCTCCCCCCCAGCCCCAGCATTTT.

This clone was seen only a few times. DNA of the CDR3: TGCGCCAGCAGCTTGGAGGGGGGGAGCCGATCTGGCTACACCTTC. Translating it yields CASSLEGGSRSGYTF. The chain links TRBV5-1 to TRBJ1-2; D is perhaps TRBD1 (6 bases). The CDR3 sequence is 15 residues long. The V end was cut by 0 bases, the J end by 7 bases, with 16 bases between. The V gene's germline CDR1 is SGHRS and CDR2 YFSETQ. Full variable domain (missing parts from reference TRBV5-1 and TRBJ1-2): KAGVTQTPRYLIKTRGQQVTLSCSPISGHRSVSWYQQTPGQGLQFLFEYFSETQRNKGNFPGRFSGRQFSNSRSEMNVSTLELGDSALYLCASSLEGGSRSGYTFGSGTRLTVV.

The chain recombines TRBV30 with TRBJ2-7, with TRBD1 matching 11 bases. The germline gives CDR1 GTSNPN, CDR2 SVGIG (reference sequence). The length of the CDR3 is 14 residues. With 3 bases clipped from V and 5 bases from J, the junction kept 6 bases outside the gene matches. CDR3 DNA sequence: TGTGCCTGGAGCGCCGGGACAGGGGGTCACGAGCAGTACTTC. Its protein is CAWSAGTGGHEQYF.

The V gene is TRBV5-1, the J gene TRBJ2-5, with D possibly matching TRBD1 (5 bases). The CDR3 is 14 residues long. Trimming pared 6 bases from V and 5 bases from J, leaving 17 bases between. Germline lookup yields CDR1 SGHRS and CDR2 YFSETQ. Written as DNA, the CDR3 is TGCGCCAGCACCTCTATAGGGGTCGGGGAGACCCAGTACTTC. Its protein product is CASTSIGVGETQYF.